This TCR beta chain was observed in a study of graft-versus-host responses after intestinal transplantation. Study findings and constraints: Early post-transplant declines in HvG were associated with peak levels of circulating GvH clones. GvH clones turned up in recipient marrow; some had shown up first in ileum or blood.

This CDR3 region has 13 residues. The ends were cut back, 1 base at V and 5 bases at J, with 10 bases in the middle. Germline CDR1 SQVTM, CDR2 ANQGSEA. Generated by immunoSEQ multiplex PCR, the TCRdb table keeps only in-frame clones and is missing some. The sample records about 91,000 clones, approximately 90% being singletons. About this clone: The antigen remains unidentified.

The gene calls are TRBV29-1 and TRBJ2-3; D is undetermined. This specimen consisted of unstimulated CD4+ T cells sorted from spleen or lymph node cells, obtained before transplant. This receptor was identified in a human donor who was the organ donor for an intestinal transplant. The CDR3 sequence is CSVEVLGGDTQYF. The CDR3 coding sequence is TGCAGCGTTGAAGTCCTCGGTGGAGATACGCAGTATTTT.